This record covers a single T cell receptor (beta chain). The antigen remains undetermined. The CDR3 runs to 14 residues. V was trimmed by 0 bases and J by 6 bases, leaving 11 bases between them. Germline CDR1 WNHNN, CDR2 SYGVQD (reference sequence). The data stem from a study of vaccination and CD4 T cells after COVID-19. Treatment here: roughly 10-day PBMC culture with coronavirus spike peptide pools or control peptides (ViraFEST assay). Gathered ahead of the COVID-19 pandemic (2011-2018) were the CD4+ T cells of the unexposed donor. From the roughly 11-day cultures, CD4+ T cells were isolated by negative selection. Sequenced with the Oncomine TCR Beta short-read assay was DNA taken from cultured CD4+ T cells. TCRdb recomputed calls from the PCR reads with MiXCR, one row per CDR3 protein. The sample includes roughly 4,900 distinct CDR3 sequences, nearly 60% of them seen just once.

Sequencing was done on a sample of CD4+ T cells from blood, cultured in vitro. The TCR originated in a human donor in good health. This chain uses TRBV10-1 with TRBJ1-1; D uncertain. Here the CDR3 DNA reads TGCGCCAGCAGTGAGTCGTCCGGGAGGCCTGAAGCTTTCTTT. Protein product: CASSESSGRPEAFF.